This TCR beta chain was identified in a study of blood T cell repertoires in COVID-19. Some clones are missing from TCRdb's copy, which holds only in-frame ones; the method was immunoSEQ multiplex PCR. The table lists 240,000 or so clones, around 88% of them singletons, with about 3.3% in the top ten. Germline CDR1 MNHEY, CDR2 SVGAGI. Trimming removed 5 bases at V and 9 bases at J, with 14 bases between. This CDR3 comprises 14 residues. The specimen sequenced was PBMCs or T cells enriched from blood (not recorded which). This receptor was taken from a middle-aged woman with acute COVID-19. The chain couples TRBV6-5 to TRBJ1-6, with D unresolved. DNA for the CDR3: TGTGCCAGCAGTACCCGGGATCCGGGTTCACCCCTCCACTTT. Translating gives CASSTRDPGSPLHF.